The following is a T cell receptor (beta chain) sequence with its context. Its specificity is not known. The naive CD8 population came from CD45RO-negative cells selected for CCR7, without terminally differentiated effector memory CD45RA+ cells. The sample comes from a study of shared clonotypes between healthy human individuals. The study, taken as a whole, reports: The study sampled only blood, and tissue repertoires likely differ.

Per the germline V gene, CDR1 is SGHNT and CDR2 is YENEEA. There are 12 residues in the CDR3. With 5 bases removed from V and 10 bases from J, the gap between germline ends came to 12 bases. 150 to 250 ng DNA, about 30,000 T cell genomes, went into each sorted-subset replicate PCR. Assay used: immunoSEQ multiplex PCR; TCRdb lists only in-frame clones, some missing. The table shows about 1.9 million clones, with 90% to 95% occurring only once. V and J are TRBV11-3 and TRBJ2-1; possible D gene TRBD1, 6 bases. The material sequenced was naive CD8+ T cells from PBMCs. The TCR was taken from a man younger than 35 in good health. Some clones in this sample may be carry-over from other donors' samples. Written as DNA, the CDR3 is TGTGCCAGCAGCCGAGACAGGCGCGAGCAGTTCTTC. It yields the protein CASSRDRREQFF. Variable domain in full (rest from reference TRBV11-3 and TRBJ2-1): EAGVVQSPRYKIIEKKQPVAFWCNPISGHNTLYWYLQNLGQGPELLIRYENEEAVDDSQLPKDRFSAERLKGVDSTLKIQPAELGDSAVYLCASSRDRREQFFGPGTRLTVL.